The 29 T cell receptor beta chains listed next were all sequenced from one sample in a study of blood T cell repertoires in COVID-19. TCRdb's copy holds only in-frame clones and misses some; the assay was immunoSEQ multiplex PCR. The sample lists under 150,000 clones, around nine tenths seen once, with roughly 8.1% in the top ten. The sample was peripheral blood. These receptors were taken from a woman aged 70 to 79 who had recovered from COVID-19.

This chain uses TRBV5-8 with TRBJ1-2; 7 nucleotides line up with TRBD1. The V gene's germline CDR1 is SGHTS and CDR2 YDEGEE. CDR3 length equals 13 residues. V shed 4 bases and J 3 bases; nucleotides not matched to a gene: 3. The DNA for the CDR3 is TGTGCCAGCAGCCATGACAGGGACTATGGCTACACCTTC. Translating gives CASSHDRDYGYTF.

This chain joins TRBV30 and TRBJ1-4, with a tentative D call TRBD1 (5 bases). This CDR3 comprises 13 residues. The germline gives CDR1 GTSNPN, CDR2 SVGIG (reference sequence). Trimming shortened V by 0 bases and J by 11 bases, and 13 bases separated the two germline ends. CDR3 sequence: CAWSVRQGGKLFF. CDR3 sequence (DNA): TGTGCCTGGAGTGTCCGGCAGGGTGGCAAACTGTTTTTT. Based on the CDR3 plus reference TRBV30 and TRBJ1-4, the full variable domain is SQTIHQWPATLVQPVGSPLSLECTVEGTSNPNLYWYRQAAGRGLQLLFYSVGIGQISSEVPQNLSASRPQDRQFILSSKKLLLSDSGFYLCAWSVRQGGKLFFGSGTQLSVL.

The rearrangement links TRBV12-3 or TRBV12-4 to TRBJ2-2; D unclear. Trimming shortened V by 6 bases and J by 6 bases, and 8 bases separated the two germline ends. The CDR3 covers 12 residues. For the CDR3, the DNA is TGTGCCAGCAGCCTCCCCCCCGGGGAGCTGTTTTTT. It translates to CASSLPPGELFF.

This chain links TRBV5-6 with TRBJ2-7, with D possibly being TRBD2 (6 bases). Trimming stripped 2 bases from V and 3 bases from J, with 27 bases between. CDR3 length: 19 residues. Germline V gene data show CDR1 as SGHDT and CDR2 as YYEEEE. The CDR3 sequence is CASSFNFGGYREKGYEQYF. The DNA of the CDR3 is TGTGCCAGCAGCTTCAATTTTGGGGGGTACCGGGAGAAGGGCTACGAGCAGTACTTC. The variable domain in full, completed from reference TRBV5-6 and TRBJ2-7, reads DAGVTQSPTHLIKTRGQQVTLRCSPKSGHDTVSWYQQALGQGPQFIFQYYEEEERQRGNFPDRFSGHQFPNYSSELNVNALLLGDSALYLCASSFNFGGYREKGYEQYFGPGTRLTVT.

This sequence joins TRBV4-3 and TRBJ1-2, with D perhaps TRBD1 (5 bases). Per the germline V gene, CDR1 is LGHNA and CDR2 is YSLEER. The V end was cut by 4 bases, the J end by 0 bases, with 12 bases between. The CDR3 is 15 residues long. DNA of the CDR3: TGCGCCAGCAGCCGGGGCCTTTTACCTAACTATGGCTACACCTTC. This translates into CASSRGLLPNYGYTF.

The CDR3, as DNA: TGTGCCAGCAGCGATGGACTAGCGGGAGTGCAGTTCTTC. Its translation: CASSDGLAGVQFF. The chain joins TRBV7-2 to TRBJ2-1, with 13 bases matching TRBD2. Unmatched junction bases numbered 4, after V lost 5 bases and J lost 12 bases. This CDR3 has 13 amino acids. CDR1 and CDR2 (germline): SGHTA, FQGNSA.

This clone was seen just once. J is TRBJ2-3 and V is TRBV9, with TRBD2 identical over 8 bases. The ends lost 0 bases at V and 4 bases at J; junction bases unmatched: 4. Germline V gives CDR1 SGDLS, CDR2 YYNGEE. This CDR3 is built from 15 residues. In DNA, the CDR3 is TGTGCCAGCAGCGTAGGACTAGCGCGCCCAGATACGCAGTATTTT. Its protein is CASSVGLARPDTQYF.

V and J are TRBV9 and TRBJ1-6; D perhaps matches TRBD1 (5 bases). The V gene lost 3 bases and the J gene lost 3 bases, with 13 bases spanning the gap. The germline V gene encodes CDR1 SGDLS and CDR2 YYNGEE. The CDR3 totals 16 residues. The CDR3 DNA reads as TGTGCCAGCAGCGCCCCCCCGGGACTCTATAATTCACCCCTCCACTTT. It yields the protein CASSAPPGLYNSPLHF.

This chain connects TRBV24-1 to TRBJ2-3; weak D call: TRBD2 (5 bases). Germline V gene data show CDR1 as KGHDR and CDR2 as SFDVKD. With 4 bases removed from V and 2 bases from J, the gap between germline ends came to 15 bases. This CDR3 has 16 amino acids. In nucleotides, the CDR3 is TGTGCCACCAGTGACCCAAGCGGAGGAACCACAGATACGCAGTATTTT. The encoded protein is CATSDPSGGTTDTQYF.

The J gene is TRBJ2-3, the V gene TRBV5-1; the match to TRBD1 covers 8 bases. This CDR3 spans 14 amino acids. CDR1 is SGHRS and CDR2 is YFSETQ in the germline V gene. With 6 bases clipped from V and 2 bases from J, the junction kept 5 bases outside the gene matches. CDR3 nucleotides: TGCGCCAGCACGCGGACAGGGCTCACAGATACGCAGTATTTT. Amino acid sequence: CASTRTGLTDTQYF.

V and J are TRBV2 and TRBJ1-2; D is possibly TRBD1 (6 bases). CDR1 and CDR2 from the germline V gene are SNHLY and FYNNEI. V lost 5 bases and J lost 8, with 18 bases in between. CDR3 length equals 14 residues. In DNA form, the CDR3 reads TGTGCCAGCAGTTTACTCACAGGGCCTGGAGGCTACACCTTC. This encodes CASSLLTGPGGYTF. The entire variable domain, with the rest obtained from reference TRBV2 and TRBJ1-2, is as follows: EPEVTQTPSHQVTQMGQEVILRCVPISNHLYFYWYRQILGQKVEFLVSFYNNEISEKSEIFDDQFSVERPDGSNFTLKIRSTKLEDSAMYFCASSLLTGPGGYTFGSGTRLTVV.

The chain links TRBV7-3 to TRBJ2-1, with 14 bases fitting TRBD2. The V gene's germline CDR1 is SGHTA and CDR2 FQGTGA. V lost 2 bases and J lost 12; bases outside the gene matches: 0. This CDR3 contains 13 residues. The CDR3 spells CASSLGLAGGQFF. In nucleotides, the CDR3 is TGTGCCAGCAGCTTAGGACTAGCGGGGGGGCAGTTCTTC.

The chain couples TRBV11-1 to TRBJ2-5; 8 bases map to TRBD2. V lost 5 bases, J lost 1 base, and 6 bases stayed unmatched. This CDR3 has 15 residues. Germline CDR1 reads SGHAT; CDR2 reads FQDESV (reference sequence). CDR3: CASSPFLAGQETQYF. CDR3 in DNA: TGTGCCAGCAGCCCGTTCCTAGCGGGCCAAGAGACCCAGTACTTC.

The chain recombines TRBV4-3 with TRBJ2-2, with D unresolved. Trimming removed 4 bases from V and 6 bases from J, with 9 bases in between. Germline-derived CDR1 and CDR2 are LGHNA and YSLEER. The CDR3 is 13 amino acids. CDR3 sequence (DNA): TGCGCCAGCAGCCCCTCCTTTGCCGGGGAGCTGTTTTTT. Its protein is CASSPSFAGELFF.

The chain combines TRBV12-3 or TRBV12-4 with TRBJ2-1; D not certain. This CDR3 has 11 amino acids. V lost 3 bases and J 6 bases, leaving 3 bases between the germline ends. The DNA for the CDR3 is TGTGCCAGCAGTTTCCGCAATGAGCAGTTCTTC. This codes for CASSFRNEQFF.

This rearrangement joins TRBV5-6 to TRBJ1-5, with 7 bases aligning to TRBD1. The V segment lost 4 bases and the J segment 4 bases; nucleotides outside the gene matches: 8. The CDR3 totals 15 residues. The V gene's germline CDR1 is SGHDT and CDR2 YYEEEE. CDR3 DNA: TGTGCCAGCAGCCAGGGGGGCCGGGGGAATCAGCCCCAGCATTTT. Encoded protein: CASSQGGRGNQPQHF.

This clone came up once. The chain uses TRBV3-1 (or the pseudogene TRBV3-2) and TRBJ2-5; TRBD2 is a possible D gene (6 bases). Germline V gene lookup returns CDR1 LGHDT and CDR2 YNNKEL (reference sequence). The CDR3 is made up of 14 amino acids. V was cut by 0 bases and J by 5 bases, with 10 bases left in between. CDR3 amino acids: CASSQEGGRETQYF. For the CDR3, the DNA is TGTGCCAGCAGCCAAGAAGGAGGGAGGGAGACCCAGTACTTC.

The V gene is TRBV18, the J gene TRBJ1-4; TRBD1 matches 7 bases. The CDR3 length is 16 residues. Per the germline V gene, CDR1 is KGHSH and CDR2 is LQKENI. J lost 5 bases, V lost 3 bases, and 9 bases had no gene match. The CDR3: CASSPRGTARNEKLFF. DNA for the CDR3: TGTGCCAGCTCACCCCGGGGGACAGCGAGGAATGAAAAACTGTTTTTT.

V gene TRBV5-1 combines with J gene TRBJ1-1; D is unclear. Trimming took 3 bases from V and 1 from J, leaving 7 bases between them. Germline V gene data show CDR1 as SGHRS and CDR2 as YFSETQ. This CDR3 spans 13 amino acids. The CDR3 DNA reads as TGCGCCAGCAGCTCCGAGCCGAACACTGAAGCTTTCTTT. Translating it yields CASSSEPNTEAFF.

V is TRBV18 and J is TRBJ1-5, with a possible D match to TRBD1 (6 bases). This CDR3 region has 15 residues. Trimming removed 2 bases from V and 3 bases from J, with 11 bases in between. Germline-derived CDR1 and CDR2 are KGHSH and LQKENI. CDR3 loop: CASSPAGGSNQPQHF. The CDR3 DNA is TGTGCCAGCTCACCAGCGGGGGGCTCCAATCAGCCCCAGCATTTT.

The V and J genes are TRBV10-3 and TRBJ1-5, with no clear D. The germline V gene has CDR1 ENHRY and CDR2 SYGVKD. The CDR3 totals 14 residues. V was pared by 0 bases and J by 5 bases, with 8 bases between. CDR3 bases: TGTGCCATCAGTGAGTCGCACGCAGATCAGCCCCAGCATTTT. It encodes CAISESHADQPQHF.

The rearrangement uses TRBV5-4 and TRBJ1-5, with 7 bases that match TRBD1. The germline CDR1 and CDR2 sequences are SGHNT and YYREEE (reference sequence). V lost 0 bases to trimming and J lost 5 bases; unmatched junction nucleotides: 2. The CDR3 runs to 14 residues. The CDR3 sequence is CASSLDRGDQPQHF. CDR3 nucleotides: TGTGCCAGCAGCTTGGACAGGGGAGATCAGCCCCAGCATTTT.

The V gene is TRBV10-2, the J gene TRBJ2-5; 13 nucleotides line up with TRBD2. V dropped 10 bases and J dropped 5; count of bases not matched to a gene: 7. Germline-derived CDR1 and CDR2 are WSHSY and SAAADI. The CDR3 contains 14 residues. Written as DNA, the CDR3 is TGCGCCACCTTACTAGCGGGGGGGCGGGAGACCCAGTACTTC. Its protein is CATLLAGGRETQYF.

The CDR3 nucleotides are TGTGCCTGGGGACGGGACAATGAGCAGTTCTTC. It yields the protein CAWGRDNEQFF. V and J are TRBV30 and TRBJ2-1; no firm D call. V shed 5 bases and J shed 5 bases, with 7 bases lying between them. The CDR3 totals 11 residues. Germline CDR1 GTSNPN, CDR2 SVGIG (reference sequence).

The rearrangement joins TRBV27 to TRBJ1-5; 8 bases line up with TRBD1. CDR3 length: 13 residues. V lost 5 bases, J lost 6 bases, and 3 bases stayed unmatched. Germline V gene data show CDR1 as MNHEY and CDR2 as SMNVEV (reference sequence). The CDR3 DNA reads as TGTGCCAGCAGTGTGGACAGGGTTCAGCCCCAGCATTTT. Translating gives CASSVDRVQPQHF.

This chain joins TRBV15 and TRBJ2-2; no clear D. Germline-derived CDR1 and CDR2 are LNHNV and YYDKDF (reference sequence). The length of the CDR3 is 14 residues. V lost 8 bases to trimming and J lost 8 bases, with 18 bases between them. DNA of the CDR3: TGTGCCACCCGGAGTACGGATTCACGGGGGGAGCTGTTTTTT. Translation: CATRSTDSRGELFF. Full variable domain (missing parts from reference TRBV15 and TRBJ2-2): DAMVIQNPRYQVTQFGKPVTLSCSQTLNHNVMYWYQQKSSQAPKLLFHYYDKDFNNEADTPDNFQSRRPNTSFCFLDIRSPGLGDTAMYLCATRSTDSRGELFFGEGSRLTVL.

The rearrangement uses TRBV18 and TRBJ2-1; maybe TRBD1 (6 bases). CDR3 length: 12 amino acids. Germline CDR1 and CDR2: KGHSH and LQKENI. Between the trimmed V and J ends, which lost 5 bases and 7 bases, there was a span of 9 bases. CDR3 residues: CASSEGENEQFF. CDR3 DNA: TGTGCCAGCTCAGAGGGGGAAAATGAGCAGTTCTTC.

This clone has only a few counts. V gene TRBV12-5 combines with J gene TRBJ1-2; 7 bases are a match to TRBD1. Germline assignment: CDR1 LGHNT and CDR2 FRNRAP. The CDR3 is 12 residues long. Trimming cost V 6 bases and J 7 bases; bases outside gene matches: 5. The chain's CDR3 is CASGTGSFGYTF. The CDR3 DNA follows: TGTGCTAGTGGGACAGGGAGCTTTGGCTACACCTTC.

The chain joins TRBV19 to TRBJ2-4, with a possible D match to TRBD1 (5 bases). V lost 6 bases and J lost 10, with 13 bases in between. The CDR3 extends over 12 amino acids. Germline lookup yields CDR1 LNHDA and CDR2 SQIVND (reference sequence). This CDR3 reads CASRGLESIQYF. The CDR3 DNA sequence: TGTGCCAGTAGGGGGCTAGAGAGTATTCAGTACTTC.